Listed below are T cell receptor beta chains from one sample, sequenced in a study of regulatory T cells in long-lasting Graves disease. TCRdb processed the multiplex PCR reads anew with MiXCR; each CDR3 protein has one entry. The sample consists of 400,000 to 500,000 distinct CDR3 sequences, around 20% of them appearing once. The sample consisted of peripheral blood mononuclear cells (PBMCs), taken when the disease was refractory, from a patient treated with antithyroid drugs. These receptors all stem from a female donor with Graves disease. Both conserved end residues are trimmed from each CDR3. Fields, in order: clone size, V gene, CDR3 protein. Where a row states a size, it is once, few, many or the class of an expanded clone; other rows omit it.

. | TRBV20-1 | SALSAGSETQY
once | TRBV29-1 | SVDGTPKGHDEQF
few | TRBV12-3/TRBV12-4 | ASSFNRGPGTYEQY
many | TRBV11-2 | ASSPRDRDYEQY
. | TRBV7-9 | ASSSSAGEGYEQY
many | TRBV12-3/TRBV12-4 | ASSPGQGPTNEKLF
many | TRBV7-9 | ASSPTGTANTGELF
. | TRBV29-1 | SVERGEGYEQY
few | TRBV18 | ASSPKQGNTEAF
. | TRBV7-9 | ASSGARTEEY
. | TRBV20-1 | SASTGNQPQH
few | TRBV20-1 | SARKQETEAF
many | TRBV28 | ASRKHRTGTEAF
. | TRBV3-1 | ASSQEQGPKQY
many | TRBV19 | ASKTQGQQSYEQY
. | TRBV4-1 | ASSLSGLRSYEQY
. | TRBV4-2 | ASSQVRPRGETQY
. | TRBV11-2 | ASSWRVTPSGANVLT
many | TRBV6-1 | ASSETRAPGEKLF